These 10 T cell receptor beta chains share one sample of origin, sequenced in a study of blood T cell repertoires in COVID-19. This table comes from immunoSEQ multiplex PCR, and its TCRdb copy is limited to in-frame clones, with some not included. The sample holds about 170,000 clones, roughly four fifths seen once. What was sequenced was peripheral blood. The receptor set was obtained from a man aged 40-55 years who had recovered from COVID-19.

The rearrangement links TRBV10-2 to TRBJ2-7; D may be TRBD1 (6 bases). The V end lost 2 bases, the J end lost 6 bases, and 11 bases lay between the germline ends. This CDR3 is 13 amino acids long. Germline-derived CDR1 and CDR2 are WSHSY and SAAADI. CDR3 bases: TGCGCCAGCAGTGAGGCAGGGGAAGTCGAGCAGTACTTC. Protein product: CASSEAGEVEQYF.

This clone was seen a handful of times. Within the sample, other DNA sequences also encode this same CDR3. This chain uses TRBV2 with TRBJ1-2, with D possibly being TRBD1 (6 bases). V was pared by 6 bases and J by 2 bases, with 13 bases between. The CDR3 sequence is 14 residues long. Germline CDR1 and CDR2: SNHLY and FYNNEI. The CDR3 DNA is TGTGCCAGCAGCGGTACCGGGACAAACTATGGCTACACCTTC. It yields the protein CASSGTGTNYGYTF.

V gene TRBV6-4 combines with J gene TRBJ2-5, with 7 bases lining up with TRBD1. The V gene end was trimmed by 0 bases and the J gene end by 2 bases; junction bases not matched to a gene: 12. Germline lookup yields CDR1 MRHNA and CDR2 SNTAGT. The CDR3 runs to 18 residues. CDR3 sequence: CASSDSFPRDRVQETQYF. The DNA of the CDR3 is TGTGCCAGCAGTGACTCTTTTCCCCGTGACAGGGTTCAAGAGACCCAGTACTTC.

The table lists this clone with a count of one. The V call is TRBV19, the J call TRBJ2-1, with D maybe TRBD1 (6 bases). V was pared by 9 bases and J by 6 bases, with 15 bases between. CDR1 and CDR2 (germline): LNHDA, SQIVND (reference sequence). This CDR3 spans 13 amino acids. DNA for the CDR3: TGTGCCAGCTGGGACACTCTTAGCAATGAGCAGTTCTTC. As protein: CASWDTLSNEQFF.

The chain couples TRBV6-2 or TRBV6-3 to TRBJ2-1; D perhaps matches TRBD1 (5 bases). V lost 1 base, J lost 5 bases, and 15 bases lay in between. The CDR3 is 16 residues long. Germline V gene sequence: CDR1 MNHEY, CDR2 SVGEGT. DNA of the CDR3: TGTGCCAGCAGTTACTGGTGGCAGGGTGTTAACAATGAGCAGTTCTTC. Translated, it gives CASSYWWQGVNNEQFF.

This clone is a singleton in its sample. V and J are TRBV19 and TRBJ2-3; D perhaps matches TRBD1 (5 bases). CDR1 is LNHDA and CDR2 is SQIVND in the germline V gene (reference sequence). The CDR3 totals 15 residues. V was cut by 6 bases and J by 0 bases, with 13 bases left in between. This chain's CDR3 is CASRETGDSTDTQYF. CDR3 nucleotides: TGTGCCAGTAGAGAAACAGGTGATAGCACAGATACGCAGTATTTT.

This clone appeared a single time. DNA of the CDR3: TGCGCCAGCAGCCGGTCAACAGGGGAATTAGAGACCCAGTACTTC. Amino acids: CASSRSTGELETQYF. The V and J genes are TRBV4-3 and TRBJ2-5, with TRBD1 matching over 7 bases. The CDR3 is 15 amino acids. The V gene end was trimmed by 4 bases and the J gene end by 4 bases; junction bases not matched to a gene: 9. Germline CDR1 LGHNA, CDR2 YSLEER.

V and J are TRBV28 and TRBJ2-7; no definite D call. CDR1 MDHEN and CDR2 SYDVKM come from the germline V gene. The CDR3 runs to 11 residues. The ends were cut back, 3 bases at V and 5 bases at J, with 5 bases in the middle. The CDR3 sequence is CASSLRDEQYF. The DNA of the CDR3 is TGTGCCAGCAGTTTGCGAGACGAGCAGTACTTC.

The chain employs TRBV4-1 and TRBJ2-2; D possibly corresponds to TRBD2 (6 bases). The CDR3 contains 14 residues. Trimming removed 9 bases from V and 9 bases from J, with 20 bases in between. Germline CDR1 is MGHRA and CDR2 is YSYEKL. In DNA, the CDR3 is TGCGCCAGTACGGACTATTACCGAGGGAGGGAGCTGTTTTTT. This gives the protein CASTDYYRGRELFF.

CDR3 bases: TGTGCCAGCAGTGACTCGGCAGGGGTCACAGATACGCAGTATTTT. It specifies CASSDSAGVTDTQYF. The V gene is TRBV6-4, the J gene TRBJ2-3, with a weak D call TRBD1 (6 bases). The CDR3 spans 15 residues. Per germline, CDR1 MRHNA and CDR2 SNTAGT. Trimming pared 0 bases from V and 2 bases from J, leaving 9 bases between.